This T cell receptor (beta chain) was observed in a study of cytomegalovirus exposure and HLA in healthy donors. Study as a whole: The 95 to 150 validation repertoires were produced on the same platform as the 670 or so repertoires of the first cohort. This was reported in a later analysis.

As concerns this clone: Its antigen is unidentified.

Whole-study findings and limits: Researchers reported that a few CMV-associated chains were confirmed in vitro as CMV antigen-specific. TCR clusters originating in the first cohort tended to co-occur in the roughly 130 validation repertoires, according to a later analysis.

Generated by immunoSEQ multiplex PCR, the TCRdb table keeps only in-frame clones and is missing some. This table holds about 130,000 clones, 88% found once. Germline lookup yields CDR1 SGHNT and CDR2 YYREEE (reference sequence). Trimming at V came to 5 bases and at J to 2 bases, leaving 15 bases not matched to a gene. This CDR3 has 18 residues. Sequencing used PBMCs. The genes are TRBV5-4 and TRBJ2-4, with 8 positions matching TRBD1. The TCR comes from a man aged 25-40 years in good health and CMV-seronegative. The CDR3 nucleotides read TGTGCCAGCAGTAGAGGAACAGGGGGATCGTCGCCCAAAAACATTCAGTACTTC. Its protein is CASSRGTGGSSPKNIQYF. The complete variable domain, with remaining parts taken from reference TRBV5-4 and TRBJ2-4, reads ETGVTQSPTHLIKTRGQQVTLRCSSQSGHNTVSWYQQALGQGPQFIFQYYREEENGRGNFPPRFSGLQFPNYSSELNVNALELDDSALYLCASSRGTGGSSPKNIQYFGAGTRLSVL.